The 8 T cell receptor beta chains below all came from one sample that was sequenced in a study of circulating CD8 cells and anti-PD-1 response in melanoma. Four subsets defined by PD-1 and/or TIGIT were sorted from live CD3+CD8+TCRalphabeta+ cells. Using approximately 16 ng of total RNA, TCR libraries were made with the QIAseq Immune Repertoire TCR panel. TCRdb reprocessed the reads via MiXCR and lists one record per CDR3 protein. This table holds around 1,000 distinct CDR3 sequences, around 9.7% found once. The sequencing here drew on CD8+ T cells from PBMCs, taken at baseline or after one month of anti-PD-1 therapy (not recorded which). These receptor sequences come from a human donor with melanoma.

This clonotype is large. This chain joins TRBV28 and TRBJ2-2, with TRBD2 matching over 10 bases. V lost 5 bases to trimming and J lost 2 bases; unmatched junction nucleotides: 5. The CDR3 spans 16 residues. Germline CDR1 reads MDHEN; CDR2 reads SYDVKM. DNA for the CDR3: TGTGCCAGCAGTACCCCTAGCGGGGGTAACACCGGGGAGCTGTTTTTT. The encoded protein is CASSTPSGGNTGELFF. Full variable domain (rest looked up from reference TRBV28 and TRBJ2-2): DVKVTQSSRYLVKRTGEKVFLECVQDMDHENMFWYRQDPGLGLRLIYFSYDVKMKEKGDIPEGYSVSREKKERFSLILESASTNQTSMYLCASSTPSGGNTGELFFGEGSRLTVL.

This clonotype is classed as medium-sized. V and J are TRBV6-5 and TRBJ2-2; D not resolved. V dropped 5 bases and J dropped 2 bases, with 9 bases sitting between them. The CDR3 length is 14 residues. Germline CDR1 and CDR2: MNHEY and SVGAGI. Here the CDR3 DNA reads TGTGCCAGCAGTCCAGTTGGTAACACCGGGGAGCTGTTTTTT. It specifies CASSPVGNTGELFF.

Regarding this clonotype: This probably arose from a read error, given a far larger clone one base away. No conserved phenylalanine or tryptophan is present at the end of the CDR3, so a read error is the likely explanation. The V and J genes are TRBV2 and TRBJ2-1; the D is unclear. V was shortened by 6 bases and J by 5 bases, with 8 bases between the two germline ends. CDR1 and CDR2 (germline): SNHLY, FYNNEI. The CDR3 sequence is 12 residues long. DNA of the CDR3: TGTGCCAGCAGCTCCTCGGACAATGAGCAGTTCTCC. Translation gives CASSSSDNEQFS.

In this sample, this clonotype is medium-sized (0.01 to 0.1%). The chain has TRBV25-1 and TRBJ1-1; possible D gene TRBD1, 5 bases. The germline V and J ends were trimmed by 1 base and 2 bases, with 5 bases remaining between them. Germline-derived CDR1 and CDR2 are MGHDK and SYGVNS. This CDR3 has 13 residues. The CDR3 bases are TGTGCCAGCAGTGAATGGGACAACACTGAAGCTTTCTTT. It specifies CASSEWDNTEAFF.

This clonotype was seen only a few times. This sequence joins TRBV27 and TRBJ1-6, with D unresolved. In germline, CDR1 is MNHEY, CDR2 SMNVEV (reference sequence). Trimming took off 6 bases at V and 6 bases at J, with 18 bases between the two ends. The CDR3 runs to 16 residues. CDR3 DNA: TGTGCCAGCAGCGCAGTTCCGACGGGAGGTAATTCACCCCTCCACTTT. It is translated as CASSAVPTGGNSPLHF.

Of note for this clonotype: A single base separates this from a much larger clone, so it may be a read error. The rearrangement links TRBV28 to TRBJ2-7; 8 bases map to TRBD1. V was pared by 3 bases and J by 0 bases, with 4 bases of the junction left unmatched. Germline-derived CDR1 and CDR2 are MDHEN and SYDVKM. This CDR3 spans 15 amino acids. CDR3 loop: CASSLLTGVSYEQYF. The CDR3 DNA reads TGTGCCAGCAGTTTGTTGACAGGGGTCTCCTACGAGCAGTACTTC.

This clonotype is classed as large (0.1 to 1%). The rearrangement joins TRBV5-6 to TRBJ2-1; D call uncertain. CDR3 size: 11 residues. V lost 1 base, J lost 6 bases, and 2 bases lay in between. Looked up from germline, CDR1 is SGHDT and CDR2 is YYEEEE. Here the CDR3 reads CASSLSNEQFF. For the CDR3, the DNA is TGTGCCAGCAGCTTGAGCAATGAGCAGTTCTTC.

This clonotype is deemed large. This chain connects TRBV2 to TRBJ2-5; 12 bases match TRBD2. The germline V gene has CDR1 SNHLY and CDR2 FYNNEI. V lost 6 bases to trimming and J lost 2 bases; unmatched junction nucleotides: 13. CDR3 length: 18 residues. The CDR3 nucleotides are TGTGCCAGCAGCACACTAGCGGGGGGCGAGATTTATCAAGAGACCCAGTACTTC. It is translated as CASSTLAGGEIYQETQYF. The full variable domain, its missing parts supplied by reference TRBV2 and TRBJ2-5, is EPEVTQTPSHQVTQMGQEVILRCVPISNHLYFYWYRQILGQKVEFLVSFYNNEISEKSEIFDDQFSVERPDGSNFTLKIRSTKLEDSAMYFCASSTLAGGEIYQETQYFGPGTRLLVL.